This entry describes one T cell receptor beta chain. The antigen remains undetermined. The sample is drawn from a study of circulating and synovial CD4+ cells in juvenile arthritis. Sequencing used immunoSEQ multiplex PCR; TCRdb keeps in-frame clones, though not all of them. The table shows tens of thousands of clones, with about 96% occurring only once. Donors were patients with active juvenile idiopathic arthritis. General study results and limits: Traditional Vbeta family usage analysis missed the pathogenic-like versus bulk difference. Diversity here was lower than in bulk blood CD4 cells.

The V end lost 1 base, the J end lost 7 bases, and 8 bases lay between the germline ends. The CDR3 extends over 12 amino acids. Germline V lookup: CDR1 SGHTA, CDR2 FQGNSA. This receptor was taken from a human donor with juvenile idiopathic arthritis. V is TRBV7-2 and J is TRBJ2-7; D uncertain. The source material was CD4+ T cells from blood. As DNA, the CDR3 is TGTGCCAGCAGCTTAGATGTCGGGGAGCAGTACTTC. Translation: CASSLDVGEQYF.